The 21 T cell receptor beta chains below were found in one sample sequenced in a study of blood T cell repertoires in COVID-19. Method: immunoSEQ multiplex PCR; TCRdb's copy keeps in-frame clones and lacks some. This sample has 300,000 to 350,000 clones, with approximately 90% found just once. Sequencing was done on a sample of peripheral blood. All receptors come from a woman aged 25-40 years with COVID-19, enrolled during active disease.

This clone was found a few times. V gene TRBV18 combines with J gene TRBJ2-4; 11 nucleotides agree with TRBD1. There are 16 residues in the CDR3. Trimming removed 3 bases from V and 3 bases from J; junction bases left unmatched: 4. In germline, CDR1 is KGHSH, CDR2 LQKENI. CDR3 sequence: CASSPPGTGGKNIQYF. The CDR3 DNA sequence: TGTGCCAGCTCACCGCCCGGGACAGGGGGCAAAAACATTCAGTACTTC.

This clone was counted a single time. The rearrangement joins TRBV19 to TRBJ2-1, with D uncertain. Germline loops: CDR1 LNHDA, CDR2 SQIVND (reference sequence). The CDR3 spans 10 residues. Trimming took off 9 bases at V and 11 bases at J, with 11 bases between the two ends. CDR3 nucleotides: TGTGCCAGCGGAAGCGTTCAGCAGTTCTTC. Protein sequence: CASGSVQQFF.

This chain connects TRBV5-1 to TRBJ1-1, with 10 bases identical to TRBD1. The CDR3 is 19 residues long. CDR1 is SGHRS and CDR2 is YFSETQ in the germline V gene. Germline trimming cut 4 bases from V and 0 bases from J; bases unmatched to any gene: 15. CDR3 DNA: TGCGCCAGCAGCGCCGGTCGGGGGACAGGGGAATCCTTGAACACTGAAGCTTTCTTT. Translated: CASSAGRGTGESLNTEAFF. The whole variable domain, remainder taken from reference TRBV5-1 and TRBJ1-1, is KAGVTQTPRYLIKTRGQQVTLSCSPISGHRSVSWYQQTPGQGLQFLFEYFSETQRNKGNFPGRFSGRQFSNSRSEMNVSTLELGDSALYLCASSAGRGTGESLNTEAFFGQGTRLTVV.

V is TRBV6-5 and J is TRBJ1-1; no clear D gene. This CDR3 is built from 10 residues. The V gene lost 8 bases and the J gene lost 3 bases, with 4 bases spanning the gap. Germline V gene lookup returns CDR1 MNHEY and CDR2 SVGAGI. CDR3 amino acids: CASPYTEAFF. The CDR3 nucleotides read TGTGCCAGCCCGTACACTGAAGCTTTCTTT.

This rearrangement joins TRBV19 to TRBJ1-1, with TRBD1 identical over 7 bases. This CDR3 is built from 16 residues. Losses at the gene ends were 2 bases for V and 11 bases for J; bases not matched to a gene: 17. Per germline, CDR1 LNHDA and CDR2 SQIVND (reference sequence). As DNA, the CDR3 is TGTGCCAGTAGTATATTCGGCCGGGACAGTTCTCCAGGGGCTTTCTTT. This encodes CASSIFGRDSSPGAFF.

V is TRBV12-3 or TRBV12-4 and J is TRBJ1-1; maybe TRBD1 (5 bases). V dropped 4 bases and J dropped 5 bases, with 8 bases sitting between them. The CDR3 has 12 amino acids. CDR3 sequence reads: CASSYGGTEAFF. Here the CDR3 DNA reads TGTGCCAGCAGTTACGGGGGAACTGAAGCTTTCTTT.

This sequence joins TRBV5-4 and TRBJ1-2; D unresolved. Per germline, CDR1 SGHNT and CDR2 YYREEE (reference sequence). The CDR3 runs 15 residues. Trimming shortened V by 2 bases and J by 7 bases, and 18 bases separated the two germline ends. CDR3 coding DNA: TGTGCCAGCAGCTTCGGGTCGGACTCCTTGAGTGGCTACACCTTC. Residues: CASSFGSDSLSGYTF.

The chain joins TRBV29-1 to TRBJ2-3, with 8 positions matching TRBD2. Germline V gene lookup returns CDR1 SQVTM and CDR2 ANQGSEA. Trimming removed 6 bases from V and 5 bases from J; junction bases left unmatched: 4. The CDR3 loop spans 12 amino acids. The CDR3 sequence: CSVERELDTQYF. The CDR3 DNA reads TGCAGCGTGGAGCGGGAGTTAGATACGCAGTATTTT.

In DNA form, the CDR3 reads TGTGCCAGTAGTACCCGGTCTAACTATGGCTACACCTTC. It is translated as CASSTRSNYGYTF. The gene calls are TRBV19 and TRBJ1-2; unclear D gene. Germline values: CDR1 LNHDA, CDR2 SQIVND (reference sequence). This CDR3 contains 13 residues. Trimming shortened V by 4 bases and J by 0 bases, and 6 bases separated the two germline ends.

This chain links TRBV5-3 with TRBJ2-1; TRBD2 aligns across 8 bases. TRBV5-3 is known as an ORF, though its function is uncertain. The ends lost 4 bases at V and 4 bases at J; junction bases unmatched: 13. The CDR3 loop spans 17 amino acids. The CDR3 DNA follows: TGTGCCAGAAGCCTGCTCGGGAGGGCCACCATTTACAATGAGCAGTTCTTC. It specifies CARSLLGRATIYNEQFF.

The chain employs TRBV2 and TRBJ2-1; D call uncertain. The length of the CDR3 is 13 residues. Trimming shortened V by 2 bases and J by 8 bases, and 10 bases separated the two germline ends. Looked up from germline, CDR1 is SNHLY and CDR2 is FYNNEI. The CDR3: CASSEKRRDEQFF. For the CDR3, the DNA is TGTGCCAGCAGTGAAAAGCGTCGGGATGAGCAGTTCTTC.

The chain uses TRBV4-1 and TRBJ2-1, with 8 bases matching TRBD2. Germline CDR1 and CDR2: MGHRA and YSYEKL. Trimming removed 0 bases from V and 1 base from J; junction bases left unmatched: 5. CDR3 length: 17 amino acids. The CDR3 DNA reads as TGCGCCAGCAGCCAAGATCCGGCGGGAGGATCCTACAATGAGCAGTTCTTC. It encodes CASSQDPAGGSYNEQFF.

The gene calls are TRBV19 and TRBJ2-3, with TRBD2 matching 9 bases. V was clipped by 5 bases and J by 2 bases; unmatched bases: 5. The CDR3 is 15 amino acids. Germline CDR1 and CDR2: LNHDA and SQIVND (reference sequence). The CDR3 spells CASSVGTSPTDTQYF. The CDR3 coding sequence is TGTGCCAGTAGTGTAGGGACTAGCCCCACAGATACGCAGTATTTT.

This clone has only a few counts. The chain combines TRBV12-5 with TRBJ2-3; D remains ambiguous. CDR1 is LGHNT, CDR2 FRNRAP, per germline. CDR3 length: 13 residues. The V end lost 0 bases, the J end lost 5 bases, and 6 bases lay between the germline ends. This CDR3 is CASGLVPGDTQYF. CDR3 bases: TGTGCTAGTGGTTTGGTACCGGGAGATACGCAGTATTTT.

This clone came up once. CDR3 region: CASSSRGQVQPQHF. Here the CDR3 DNA reads TGTGCCAGCAGTTCCAGAGGACAGGTTCAGCCCCAGCATTTT. V gene TRBV6-5 combines with J gene TRBJ1-5; 7 nucleotides match TRBD1. Per the germline V gene, CDR1 is MNHEY and CDR2 is SVGAGI. The ends lost 4 bases at V and 6 bases at J; junction bases unmatched: 6. The CDR3 runs to 14 residues.

Here the CDR3 reads CASSLATEAFF. The DNA of the CDR3 is TGTGCCAGCAGCTTAGCTACTGAAGCTTTCTTT. The rearrangement uses TRBV6-5 and TRBJ1-1; D not certain. CDR1 and CDR2 (germline): MNHEY, SVGAGI. Trimming took off 6 bases at V and 5 bases at J, with 7 bases between the two ends. The CDR3 totals 11 residues.

This chain joins TRBV14 and TRBJ2-6; D is possibly TRBD1 (6 bases). The V gene lost 3 bases and the J gene lost 0 bases, with 12 bases spanning the gap. CDR1 and CDR2 from the germline V gene are SGHDN and FVKESK. The CDR3 contains 17 residues. The CDR3 region is CASSQGDNHSGANVLTF. The CDR3 DNA follows: TGTGCCAGCAGCCAGGGGGACAATCACTCTGGGGCCAACGTCCTGACTTTC.

The rearrangement joins TRBV9 to TRBJ2-3; TRBD2 matches at 11 bases. Germline loops: CDR1 SGDLS, CDR2 YYNGEE. Losses at the gene ends were 2 bases for V and 2 bases for J; bases not matched to a gene: 4. The CDR3 sequence is 16 residues long. CDR3 in amino acids: CASSVGGLADTDTQYF. In nucleotides, the CDR3 is TGTGCCAGCAGCGTCGGGGGACTAGCGGACACAGATACGCAGTATTTT. Using reference TRBV9 and TRBJ2-3 for the parts outside the CDR3, the full variable domain is DSGVTQTPKHLITATGQRVTLRCSPRSGDLSVYWYQQSLDQGLQFLIQYYNGEERAKGNILERFSAQQFPDLHSELNLSSLELGDSALYFCASSVGGLADTDTQYFGPGTRLTVL.

The V call is TRBV27, the J call TRBJ2-2; TRBD2 agrees at 10 bases. Looked up from germline, CDR1 is MNHEY and CDR2 is SMNVEV (reference sequence). This CDR3 has 16 residues. V lost 3 bases and J lost 2; bases outside the gene matches: 3. CDR3 protein: CASSFVAGGNTGELFF. CDR3 nucleotide sequence: TGTGCCAGCAGTTTTGTAGCGGGAGGCAACACCGGGGAGCTGTTTTTT.

CDR3 DNA sequence: TGTGCCAGCAGCCCTCTAGCGCGTTACGAGCAGTACTTC. This translates into CASSPLARYEQYF. The rearrangement joins TRBV28 to TRBJ2-7; D might be TRBD2 (6 bases). With 6 bases removed from V and 4 bases from J, the gap between germline ends came to 13 bases. Germline V gene data show CDR1 as MDHEN and CDR2 as SYDVKM. CDR3 size: 13 residues.

This chain uses TRBV6-2 or TRBV6-3 with TRBJ1-5; D is possibly TRBD1 (5 bases). V was shortened by 2 bases and J by 9 bases, with 14 bases between the two germline ends. The CDR3 loop spans 14 amino acids. Germline loops: CDR1 MNHEY, CDR2 SVGEGT. CDR3 in amino acids: CASSYGRPGGPQHF. CDR3 sequence (DNA): TGTGCCAGCAGTTACGGGCGGCCCGGGGGGCCCCAGCATTTT.